These T cell receptor beta chains were read from a single sample in a study of shared clonotypes between healthy human individuals. Method: immunoSEQ multiplex PCR; TCRdb's copy keeps in-frame clones and lacks some. The table shows just over 2,000,000 clones, with 95% occurring only once. Sequencing input: naive CD4+ T cells sorted from blood. These receptors were obtained from a man younger than 35 in good health. The conserved cysteine and the conserved F or W are not part of the CDR3 here. Rows give clone size only sometimes, using once, few, many, or a class for an expanded clone.

V: TRBV30
size: .
J: TRBJ2-7
CDR3: AWSGTYRVNGMGNSYEQY

V: TRBV9
size: .
J: TRBJ2-7
CDR3: ASSPQTGGIYEQY

V: TRBV5-6
size: .
J: TRBJ2-7
CDR3: ASSIGRSYEQY

V: TRBV5-1
size: .
J: TRBJ1-2
CDR3: ASSLVGEGGYT

V: TRBV6-6
size: .
J: TRBJ2-7
CDR3: ASRKTGSSSYEQY

V: TRBV6-1
size: .
J: TRBJ2-5
CDR3: ASSESRGRETQY

V: TRBV15
size: .
J: TRBJ2-3
CDR3: ATSTLIGGPGTQY

V: TRBV6-5
size: .
J: TRBJ2-7
CDR3: ASRPGLAGEQY

V: TRBV5-4
size: once
J: TRBJ2-7
CDR3: ASSLEPATYEQY

V: TRBV7-2
size: .
J: TRBJ2-5
CDR3: ASSFDGEGTETQY

V: TRBV6-5
size: .
J: TRBJ2-3
CDR3: ASKATVSTDTQY

V: TRBV2
size: .
J: TRBJ1-2
CDR3: ASSTPGQGRLINYGYT

V: TRBV28
size: .
J: TRBJ1-4
CDR3: ASSLYRGNEKLF

V: TRBV10-3
size: .
J: TRBJ1-1
CDR3: AISDRTGAGNTEAF

V: TRBV28
size: .
J: TRBJ2-7
CDR3: ASSSPGQALSYEQY

V: TRBV14
size: .
J: TRBJ1-1
CDR3: ASSRALIGEDTEAF

V: TRBV7-9
size: once
J: TRBJ1-1
CDR3: ASSLGQGSPEAF

V: TRBV2
size: .
J: TRBJ1-2
CDR3: ASSEARFYGYT

V: TRBV7-9
size: .
J: TRBJ1-2
CDR3: ASSLGAGNYGYT

V: TRBV5-6
size: .
J: TRBJ1-1
CDR3: ASSLVTGNTEAF

V: TRBV29-1
size: .
J: TRBJ2-7
CDR3: SVRGAGGYEQY

V: TRBV6-1
size: .
J: TRBJ1-2
CDR3: ASRTGGDYGYT

V: TRBV6-5
size: .
J: TRBJ1-4
CDR3: ASSYAGTGSEKLF

V: TRBV6-1
size: .
J: TRBJ1-5
CDR3: ASTMGRDSNQPQH

V: TRBV30
size: .
J: TRBJ1-3
CDR3: ASSPNSGNTIY

V: TRBV5-1
size: .
J: TRBJ2-3
CDR3: ASSQTPGGSGTDTQY

V: TRBV27
size: .
J: TRBJ1-1
CDR3: ASLARLGSTEAF

V: TRBV5-5
size: .
J: TRBJ2-6
CDR3: ASSDRVLLSGANVLT

V: TRBV30
size: once
J: TRBJ1-1
CDR3: AWSPGQFEAF

V: TRBV27
size: .
J: TRBJ2-1
CDR3: ASSLIGSRGKDNEQF

V: TRBV2
size: .
J: TRBJ2-6
CDR3: ASRPQTNVLT

V: TRBV6-1
size: .
J: TRBJ1-5
CDR3: ASSEALTHQPQH

V: TRBV19
size: .
J: TRBJ2-5
CDR3: ASSIRLAAPETQY

V: TRBV10-2
size: .
J: TRBJ2-5
CDR3: ASSESHRTGETQY

V: TRBV6-1
size: .
J: TRBJ1-6
CDR3: ASREYPGTGGYNSPLH

V: TRBV28
size: .
J: TRBJ1-5
CDR3: ASSTGPLNSNQPQH

V: TRBV6-5
size: .
J: TRBJ1-2
CDR3: ASSLDGYGYT

V: TRBV7-2
size: .
J: TRBJ2-1
CDR3: ASRLNSVHEQF

V: TRBV7-2
size: .
J: TRBJ2-7
CDR3: ASSLGPPDSYEQY

V: TRBV6-5
size: .
J: TRBJ1-1
CDR3: ASRRGQTNTEAF

V: TRBV10-2
size: .
J: TRBJ2-7
CDR3: ASGNYEQY

V: TRBV11-2
size: .
J: TRBJ2-7
CDR3: ASSTTVSYEQY

V: TRBV28
size: .
J: TRBJ2-2
CDR3: ASSLLQGGTGELF

V: TRBV6-1
size: .
J: TRBJ1-4
CDR3: ASSEGTGNNEKLF

V: TRBV27
size: .
J: TRBJ1-2
CDR3: ASRRGGSNYGYT

V: TRBV27
size: .
J: TRBJ2-1
CDR3: ASSPYGGPNYNEQF

V: TRBV15
size: .
J: TRBJ2-7
CDR3: ATSRDSGGPSYEQY

V: TRBV27
size: .
J: TRBJ2-3
CDR3: ASSSGLASTDTQY

V: TRBV18
size: .
J: TRBJ1-2
CDR3: ASSSNSGAPNYGYT

V: TRBV27
size: .
J: TRBJ2-3
CDR3: ASTLGPPQDTQY